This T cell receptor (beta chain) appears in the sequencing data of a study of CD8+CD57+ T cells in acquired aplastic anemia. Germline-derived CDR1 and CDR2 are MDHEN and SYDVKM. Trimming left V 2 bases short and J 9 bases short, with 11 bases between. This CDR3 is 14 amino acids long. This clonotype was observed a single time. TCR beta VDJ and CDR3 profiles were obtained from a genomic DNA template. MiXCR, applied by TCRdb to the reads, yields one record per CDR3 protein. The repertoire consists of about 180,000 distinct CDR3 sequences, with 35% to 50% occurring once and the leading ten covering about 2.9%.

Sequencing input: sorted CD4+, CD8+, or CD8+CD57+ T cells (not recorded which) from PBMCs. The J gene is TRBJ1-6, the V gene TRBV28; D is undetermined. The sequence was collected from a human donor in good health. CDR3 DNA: TGTGCCAGCAGTTTAAGCCCCAATTTTTCACCCCTCCACTTT. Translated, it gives CASSLSPNFSPLHF.